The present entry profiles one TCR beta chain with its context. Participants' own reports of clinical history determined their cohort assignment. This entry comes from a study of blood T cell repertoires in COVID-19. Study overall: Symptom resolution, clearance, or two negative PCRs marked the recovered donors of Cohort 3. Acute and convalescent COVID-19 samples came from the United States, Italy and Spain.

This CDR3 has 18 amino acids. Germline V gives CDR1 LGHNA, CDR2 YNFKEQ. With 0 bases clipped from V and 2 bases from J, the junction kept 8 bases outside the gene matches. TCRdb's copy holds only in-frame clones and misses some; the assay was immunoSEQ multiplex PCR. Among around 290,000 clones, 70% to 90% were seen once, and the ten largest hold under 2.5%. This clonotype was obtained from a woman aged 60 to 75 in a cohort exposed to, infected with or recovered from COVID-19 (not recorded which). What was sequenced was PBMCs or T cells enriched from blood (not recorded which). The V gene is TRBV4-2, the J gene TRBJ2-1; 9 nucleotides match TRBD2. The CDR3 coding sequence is TGTGCCAGCAGCCAAGACTACGGACTAGCGTCGACCTACAATGAGCAGTTCTTC. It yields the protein CASSQDYGLASTYNEQFF.